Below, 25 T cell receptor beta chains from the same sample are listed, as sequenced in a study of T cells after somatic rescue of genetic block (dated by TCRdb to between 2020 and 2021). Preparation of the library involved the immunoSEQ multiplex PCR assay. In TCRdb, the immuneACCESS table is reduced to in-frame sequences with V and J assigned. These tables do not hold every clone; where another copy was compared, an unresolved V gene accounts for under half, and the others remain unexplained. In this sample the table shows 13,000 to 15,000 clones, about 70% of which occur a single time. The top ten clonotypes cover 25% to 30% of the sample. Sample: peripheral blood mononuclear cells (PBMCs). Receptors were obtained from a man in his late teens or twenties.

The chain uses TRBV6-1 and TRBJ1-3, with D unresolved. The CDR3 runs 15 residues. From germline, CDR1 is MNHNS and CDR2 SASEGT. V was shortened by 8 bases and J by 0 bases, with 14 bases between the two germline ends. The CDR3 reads CASFFSGISGNTIYF. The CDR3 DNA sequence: TGTGCCAGCTTTTTCAGTGGAATCTCTGGAAACACCATATATTTT.

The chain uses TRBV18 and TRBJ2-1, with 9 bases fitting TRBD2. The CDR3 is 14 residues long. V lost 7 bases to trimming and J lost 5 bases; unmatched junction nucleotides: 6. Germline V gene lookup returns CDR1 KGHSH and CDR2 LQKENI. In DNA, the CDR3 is TGTGCCAGCTACCCGGGACTAGCTGACAATGAGCAGTTCTTC. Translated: CASYPGLADNEQFF.

CDR3 bases: TGTGCCAGTAGTACGTTAGCGGGAGTGGGCTCCTACAATGAGCAGTTCTTC. Translated: CASSTLAGVGSYNEQFF. The chain employs TRBV19 and TRBJ2-1; 9 bases agree with TRBD2. CDR1 is LNHDA, CDR2 SQIVND, per germline (reference sequence). This CDR3 spans 17 amino acids. The trim removed 4 bases at V and 0 bases at J, leaving 7 bases unmatched.

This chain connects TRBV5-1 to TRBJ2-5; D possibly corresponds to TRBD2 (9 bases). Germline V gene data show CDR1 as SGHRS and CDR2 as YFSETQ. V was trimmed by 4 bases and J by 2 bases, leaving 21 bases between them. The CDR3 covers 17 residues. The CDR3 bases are TGCGCCAGCAGCCGGACAGGGTTCGGACTAGCGCAAGAGACCCAGTACTTC. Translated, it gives CASSRTGFGLAQETQYF.

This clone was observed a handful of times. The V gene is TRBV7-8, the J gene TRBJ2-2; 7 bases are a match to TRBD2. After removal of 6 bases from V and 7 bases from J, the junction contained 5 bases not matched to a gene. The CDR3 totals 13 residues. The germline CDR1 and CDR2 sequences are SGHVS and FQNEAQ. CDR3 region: CASRRERDGELFF. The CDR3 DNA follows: TGTGCCAGCAGACGGGAGCGGGACGGGGAGCTGTTTTTT.

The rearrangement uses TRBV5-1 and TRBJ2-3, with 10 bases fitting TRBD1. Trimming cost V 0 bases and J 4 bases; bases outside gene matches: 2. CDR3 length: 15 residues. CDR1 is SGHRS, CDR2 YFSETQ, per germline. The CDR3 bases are TGCGCCAGCAGCTTGGAGGGACAGGGGCCAGATACGCAGTATTTT. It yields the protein CASSLEGQGPDTQYF.

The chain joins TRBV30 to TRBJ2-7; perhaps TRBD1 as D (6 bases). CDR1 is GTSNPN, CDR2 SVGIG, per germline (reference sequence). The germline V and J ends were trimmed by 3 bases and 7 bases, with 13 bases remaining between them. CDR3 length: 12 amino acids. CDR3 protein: CAWSARGGEQYF. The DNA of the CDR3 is TGTGCCTGGAGCGCTAGAGGGGGTGAGCAGTACTTC.

CDR3 in DNA: TGTGCCAGCACCTCCCCGATTGAGCAGTTCTTC. It specifies CASTSPIEQFF. The chain links TRBV28 to TRBJ2-1; no definite D call. With 7 bases removed from V and 9 bases from J, the gap between germline ends came to 10 bases. Germline assignment: CDR1 MDHEN and CDR2 SYDVKM. The CDR3 is 11 amino acids. Filled out from reference TRBV28 and TRBJ2-1, the complete variable domain reads DVKVTQSSRYLVKRTGEKVFLECVQDMDHENMFWYRQDPGLGLRLIYFSYDVKMKEKGDIPEGYSVSREKKERFSLILESASTNQTSMYLCASTSPIEQFFGPGTRLTVL.

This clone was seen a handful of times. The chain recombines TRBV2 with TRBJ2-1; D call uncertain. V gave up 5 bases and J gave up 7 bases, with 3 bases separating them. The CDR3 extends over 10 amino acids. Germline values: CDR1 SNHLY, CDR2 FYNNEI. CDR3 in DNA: TGTGCCAGCAGTCAAAATGAGCAGTTCTTC. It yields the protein CASSQNEQFF.

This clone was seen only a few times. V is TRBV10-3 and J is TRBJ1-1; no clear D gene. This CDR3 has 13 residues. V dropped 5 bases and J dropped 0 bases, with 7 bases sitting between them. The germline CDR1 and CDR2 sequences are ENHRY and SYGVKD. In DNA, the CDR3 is TGTGCCATCAGTACAGACCTGAACACTGAAGCTTTCTTT. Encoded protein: CAISTDLNTEAFF.

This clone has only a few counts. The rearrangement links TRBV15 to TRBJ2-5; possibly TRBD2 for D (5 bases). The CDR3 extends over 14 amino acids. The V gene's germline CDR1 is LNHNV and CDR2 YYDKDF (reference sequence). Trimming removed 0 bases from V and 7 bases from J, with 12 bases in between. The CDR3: CATSRDRGRWTQYF. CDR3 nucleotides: TGTGCCACCAGCAGAGATCGGGGTCGGTGGACCCAGTACTTC.

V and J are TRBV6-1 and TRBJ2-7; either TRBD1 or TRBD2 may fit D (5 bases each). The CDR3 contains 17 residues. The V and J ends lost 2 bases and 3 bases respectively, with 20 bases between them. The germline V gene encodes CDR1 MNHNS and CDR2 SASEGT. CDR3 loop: CASSERRGARTFYEQYF. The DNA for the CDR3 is TGTGCCAGCAGTGAACGTAGAGGGGCCAGAACGTTCTACGAGCAGTACTTC.

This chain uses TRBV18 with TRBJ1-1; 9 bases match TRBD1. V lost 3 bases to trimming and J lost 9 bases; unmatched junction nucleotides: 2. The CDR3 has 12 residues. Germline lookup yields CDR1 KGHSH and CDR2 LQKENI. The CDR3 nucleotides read TGTGCCAGCTCACCGACAGGGGGGCAAGCTTTCTTT. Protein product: CASSPTGGQAFF.

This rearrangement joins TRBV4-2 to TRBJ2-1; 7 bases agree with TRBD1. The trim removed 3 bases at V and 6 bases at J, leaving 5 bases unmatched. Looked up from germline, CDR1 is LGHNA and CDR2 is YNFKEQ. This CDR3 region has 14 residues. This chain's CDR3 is CASSHLTGANEQFF. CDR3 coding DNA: TGTGCCAGCAGCCACCTCACAGGGGCCAATGAGCAGTTCTTC.

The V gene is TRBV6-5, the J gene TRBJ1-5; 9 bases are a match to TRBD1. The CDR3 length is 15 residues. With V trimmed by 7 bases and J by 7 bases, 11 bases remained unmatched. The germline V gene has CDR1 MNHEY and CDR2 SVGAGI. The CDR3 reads CASNPTGGAKQPQHF. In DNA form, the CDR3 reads TGTGCCAGCAACCCGACAGGGGGAGCGAAGCAGCCCCAGCATTTT.

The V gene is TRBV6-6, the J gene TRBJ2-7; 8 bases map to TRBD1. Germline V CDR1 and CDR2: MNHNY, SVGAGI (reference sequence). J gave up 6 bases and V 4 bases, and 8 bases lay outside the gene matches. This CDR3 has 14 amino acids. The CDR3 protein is CASSFDRGRGEQYF. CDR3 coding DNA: TGTGCCAGCAGTTTCGACAGGGGAAGAGGCGAGCAGTACTTC.

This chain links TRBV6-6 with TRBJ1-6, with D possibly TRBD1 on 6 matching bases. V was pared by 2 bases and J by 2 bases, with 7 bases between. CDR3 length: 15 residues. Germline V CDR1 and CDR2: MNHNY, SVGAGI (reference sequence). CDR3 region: CASSYHRAYNSPLHF. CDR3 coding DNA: TGTGCCAGCAGTTACCACAGGGCCTATAATTCACCCCTCCACTTT.

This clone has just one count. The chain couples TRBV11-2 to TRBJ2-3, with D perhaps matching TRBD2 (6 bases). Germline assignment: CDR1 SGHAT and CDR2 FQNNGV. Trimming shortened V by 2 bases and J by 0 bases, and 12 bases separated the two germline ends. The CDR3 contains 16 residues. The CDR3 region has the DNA TGTGCCAGCAGCTTAATTGCGGGGACCAGCACAGATACGCAGTATTTT. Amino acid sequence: CASSLIAGTSTDTQYF. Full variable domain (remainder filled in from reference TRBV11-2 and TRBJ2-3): EAGVAQSPRYKIIEKRQSVAFWCNPISGHATLYWYQQILGQGPKLLIQFQNNGVVDDSQLPKDRFSAERLKGVDSTLKIQPAKLEDSAVYLCASSLIAGTSTDTQYFGPGTRLTVL.

The CDR3, as DNA: TGCGCCAGCAGCCAAAAGGGCCTTGGCCCCAATGGGCCCCAGCATTTT. Amino acid sequence: CASSQKGLGPNGPQHF. The chain employs TRBV4-1 and TRBJ1-5, with no clear D. Trimming cost V 2 bases and J 9 bases, with 20 bases left between them. CDR1 is MGHRA, CDR2 YSYEKL, per germline. CDR3 length: 16 amino acids.

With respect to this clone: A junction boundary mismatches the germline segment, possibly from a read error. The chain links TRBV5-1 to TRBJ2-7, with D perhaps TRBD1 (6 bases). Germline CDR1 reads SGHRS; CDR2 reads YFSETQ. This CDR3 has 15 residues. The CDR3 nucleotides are TGCGCCAGCAGCTTGGTTTTGGGACACTCCGACGAGCAGTACTTC. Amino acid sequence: CASSLVLGHSDEQYF.

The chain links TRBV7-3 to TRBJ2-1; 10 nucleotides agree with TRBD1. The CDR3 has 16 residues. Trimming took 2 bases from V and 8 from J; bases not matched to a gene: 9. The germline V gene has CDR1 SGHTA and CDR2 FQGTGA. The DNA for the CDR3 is TGTGCCAGCAGCTTAGTTAGTGGGGACAGGGGAGATGAGCAGTTCTTC. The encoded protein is CASSLVSGDRGDEQFF.

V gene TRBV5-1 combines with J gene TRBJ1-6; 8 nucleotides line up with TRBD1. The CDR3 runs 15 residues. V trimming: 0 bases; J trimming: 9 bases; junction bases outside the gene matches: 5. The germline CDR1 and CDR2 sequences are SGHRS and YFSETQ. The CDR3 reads CASSLGRGPGSPLHF. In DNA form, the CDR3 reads TGCGCCAGCAGCTTGGGCAGGGGGCCTGGTTCACCCCTCCACTTT.

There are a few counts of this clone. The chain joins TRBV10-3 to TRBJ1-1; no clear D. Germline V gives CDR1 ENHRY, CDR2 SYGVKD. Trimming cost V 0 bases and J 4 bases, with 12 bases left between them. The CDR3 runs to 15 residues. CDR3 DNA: TGTGCCATCAGTGAGTCTCGGTCCGGGAGCACTGAAGCTTTCTTT. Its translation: CAISESRSGSTEAFF.

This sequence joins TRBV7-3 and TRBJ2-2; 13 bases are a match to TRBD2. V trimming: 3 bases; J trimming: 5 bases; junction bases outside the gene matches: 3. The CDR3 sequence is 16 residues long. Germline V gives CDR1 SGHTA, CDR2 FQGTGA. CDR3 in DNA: TGTGCCAGCAGCTTCCAGGGACTAGCGGGAACCGGGGAGCTGTTTTTT. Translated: CASSFQGLAGTGELFF.

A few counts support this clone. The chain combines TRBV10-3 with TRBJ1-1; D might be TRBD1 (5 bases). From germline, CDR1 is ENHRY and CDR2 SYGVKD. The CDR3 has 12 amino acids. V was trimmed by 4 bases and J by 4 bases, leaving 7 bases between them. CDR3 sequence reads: CAISGQGTEAFF. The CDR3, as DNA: TGTGCCATCAGTGGGCAGGGCACTGAAGCTTTCTTT.